Listed below are T cell receptor beta chains from one sample, sequenced in a study of technical replicates of blood from a few donors. Libraries were prepared by immunoSEQ multiplex PCR; TCRdb keeps only in-frame clonotypes and omits some of them. This table has roughly 87,000 clones, approximately 96% appearing once. The material sequenced was T cells isolated from PBMCs. The receptors were sampled from a human donor in good health. CDR3s include the opening cysteine and the closing phenylalanine or tryptophan. D genes are given only for firm matches. Clone size is shown for a subset of rows, as once, few, many or a class of expanded clone.

j_call d_call v_call clone_size cdr3_nt cdr3_aa
TRBJ2-1 . TRBV7-3 once TGTGCCAGCAGCTTAGATGTAGCTGGGGAGCAGTTCTTC CASSLDVAGEQFF
TRBJ2-7 TRBD1 TRBV6-1 . TGTGCCAGCAGTTCGACCGGGACAGGCATCTACGAGCAGTACTTC CASSSTGTGIYEQYF
TRBJ2-7 TRBD2 TRBV7-9 . TGTGCCAGCAGCCTAAGCGGGGGGCTCGACGAGCAGTACTTC CASSLSGGLDEQYF
TRBJ2-5 . TRBV11-3 once TGTGCCAGCAGCATACCGGGGGAAGAGACCCAGTACTTC CASSIPGEETQYF
TRBJ2-1 . TRBV16 . TGTGCCAGCAGCCAATGGGAGGCTTACAATGAGCAGTTCTTC CASSQWEAYNEQFF
TRBJ2-7 TRBD1 TRBV10-3 . TGTGCCATCAGATATGAAGGGACAGGGGTCTACGAGCAGTACTTC CAIRYEGTGVYEQYF
TRBJ1-2 . TRBV2 . TGTGCCAGCAGCGGGACATTAAACTATGGCTACACCTTC CASSGTLNYGYTF
TRBJ2-3 TRBD2 TRBV28 . TGTGCCAGCAGAACCGGGGGACTAGCGGGATGGTTGGGCACAGATACGCAGTATTTT CASRTGGLAGWLGTDTQYF
TRBJ2-7 TRBD2 TRBV5-4 . TGTGCCAGCAGCGATGGGAGGGGTACTACCTACGAGCAGTACTTC CASSDGRGTTYEQYF
TRBJ2-1 . TRBV18 . TGTGCCAGCTCACCGAGGGAGGTGTTGTACAATGAGCAGTTCTTC CASSPREVLYNEQFF
TRBJ2-1 TRBD1 TRBV28 . TGTGCCAGCGCTGCCCCGACAGGGACCGGTGAGCAGTTCTTC CASAAPTGTGEQFF
TRBJ2-3 TRBD1 TRBV7-9 . TGTGCCAGCAGCCGGGGACAGGCAGCAGATACGCAGTATTTT CASSRGQAADTQYF
TRBJ1-5 TRBD1 TRBV19 . TGTGCCAGTAGGAGACAGGGAACTCAGCCCCAGCATTTT CASRRQGTQPQHF
TRBJ1-5 TRBD1 TRBV6-6 once TGTGCCACAGGACAGGGGGCGGTTAGCAATCAGCCCCAGCATTTT CATGQGAVSNQPQHF
TRBJ2-7 . TRBV5-1 . TGCGCCAGCAAGGAGTCGAGTCCAGCCTACGAGCAGTACTTC CASKESSPAYEQYF
TRBJ1-1 . TRBV2 . TGTGCCCTCATGGGTGGGCGACTGAACACTGAAGCTTTCTTT CALMGGRLNTEAFF
TRBJ1-1 TRBD1 TRBV15 . TGTGCCACCAGCAGAGATATAAACAGGGGTTCTGAAGCTTTCTTT CATSRDINRGSEAFF
TRBJ1-1 . TRBV10-1 . TGCGCCAGCAGTGATACAGGGCTCACTCTAAACACTGAAGCTTTCTTT CASSDTGLTLNTEAFF
TRBJ2-1 TRBD2 TRBV5-1 . TGCGCCAGCAGCTCTGACGGGGGGAATGAGCAGTTCTTC CASSSDGGNEQFF
TRBJ2-7 TRBD1 TRBV5-1 once TGCGCCAGCAGCGGGGGACAGCCCTACGAGCAGTACTTC CASSGGQPYEQYF
TRBJ2-3 . TRBV25-1 . TGTGCCAGCAGTGTAGCGGACCACAGCACAGATACGCAGTATTTT CASSVADHSTDTQYF
TRBJ1-1 . TRBV28 . TGTGCCAGCAACTCAATTAGCACTGAAGCTTTCTTT CASNSISTEAFF
TRBJ1-6 . TRBV5-6 . TGTGCCAGCAGCCTTCAGGCATTTAATTCACCCCTCCACTTT CASSLQAFNSPLHF
TRBJ1-2 TRBD1 TRBV5-4 . TGTGCCAGCAGCTTTGGGACAGGTAGCTATGGCTACACCTTC CASSFGTGSYGYTF
TRBJ2-7 . TRBV13 . TGTGCCAGCAGCTCCCGGACAGAGGGGGTCCACGAGCAGTACTTC CASSSRTEGVHEQYF
TRBJ1-2 . TRBV28 . TGTGCCAGCAGTTTATCCCCACAAGGGGCTAACCTCTATGGCTACACCTTC CASSLSPQGANLYGYTF
TRBJ2-7 . TRBV4-1 . TGCGCCAGCAGCCAAGAAACAGGGCTTGACTTCTCCTACGAGCAGTACTTC CASSQETGLDFSYEQYF
TRBJ2-2 . TRBV7-9 . TGTGCCAGCACTACGGAGGGAATGACCGGGGAGCTGTTTTTT CASTTEGMTGELFF
TRBJ1-5 . TRBV4-1 . TGCGCCAGCAGCCAAGGGGCAGGGGATCAGCCCCAGCATTTT CASSQGAGDQPQHF
TRBJ1-1 . TRBV27 . TGTGCCAGCAGTTTATTAGGGGGTGAGAGTGAAGCTTTCTTT CASSLLGGESEAFF
TRBJ2-5 . TRBV5-6 . TGTGCCAGCAGGTGGACTGGCCAAGAGACCCAGTACTTC CASRWTGQETQYF
TRBJ1-4 . TRBV6-5 . TGTGCCAGCAGTTACTCGAGGGAGGGAAAACTGTTTTTT CASSYSREGKLFF
TRBJ1-1 TRBD1 TRBV9 . TGTGCCAGCAGCGTAGTGGGACAGGCGGTCTCTGAAGCTTTCTTT CASSVVGQAVSEAFF
TRBJ1-2 . TRBV7-9 . TGTGCCAGCAGCTTTACAGGGAAGGGCTATGGCTACACCTTC CASSFTGKGYGYTF
TRBJ1-2 TRBD1 TRBV9 . TGTGCCAGCAGCGTAGAAGGACAGGGAAGCTATGGCTACACCTTC CASSVEGQGSYGYTF
TRBJ2-7 . TRBV29-1 . TGCAGCGCCGGCCGGGACAAATCCTACGAGCAGTACTTC CSAGRDKSYEQYF
TRBJ2-7 TRBD2 TRBV18 . TGTGCCAGCTCACCACCCAGCGGGGGGTACGAGCAGTACTTC CASSPPSGGYEQYF
TRBJ2-7 TRBD1 TRBV15 . TGTGCCACCAGCAGAGAAAGACAGGGCGCCTACGAGCAGTACTTC CATSRERQGAYEQYF
TRBJ2-3 TRBD2 TRBV6-5 . TGTGCCAGCAGTTACCTAGCGGGAGGCACAGATACGCAGTATTTT CASSYLAGGTDTQYF
TRBJ2-1 TRBD2 TRBV25-1 . TGTGCCAGCAAAGGGGGACTAGCGGGGGGTTCCTCCTACAATGAGCAGTTCTTC CASKGGLAGGSSYNEQFF
TRBJ2-2 TRBD2 TRBV7-8 . TGTGCCAGCAGGACTAGCGGGAGGGTCACCGGGGAGCTGTTTTTT CASRTSGRVTGELFF
TRBJ2-7 . TRBV19 . TGTGCCAGTAGTATTGAGTCGAACTACGAGCAGTACTTC CASSIESNYEQYF
TRBJ1-5 . TRBV7-8 . TGTGCCAGCAGCTTATACGGGACACAAGGCAATCAGCCCCAGCATTTT CASSLYGTQGNQPQHF
TRBJ1-2 TRBD1 TRBV29-1 . TGCAGCGGTGGGATAGGGGGCTCTGGCTACACCTTC CSGGIGGSGYTF
TRBJ2-7 TRBD2 TRBV6-5 . TGTGCCAGCAGTTACTCTGGGCGGGGGGGCAAGTACGAGCAGTACTTC CASSYSGRGGKYEQYF
TRBJ2-3 TRBD2 TRBV11-3 . TGTGCCAGCAGCCCCTCGGGGGGGGGATTCACAGATACGCAGTATTTT CASSPSGGGFTDTQYF
TRBJ2-2 TRBD1 TRBV18 . TGTGCCAGCTCAACCGGGACAGGCTCCACCGGGGAGCTGTTTTTT CASSTGTGSTGELFF
TRBJ2-3 TRBD2 TRBV15 once TGTGCCACCAGCAGAAAACTAGCGGGTGCTAGCACAGATACGCAGTATTTT CATSRKLAGASTDTQYF